The T cell receptor (beta chain) under discussion was sequenced for a study of blood T cell repertoires in COVID-19. About the study: PBMCs, B-cell-depleted T cells, or T cells were the source of the cDNA or gDNA that made up the material.

Trimming took off 10 bases at V and 1 base at J, with 14 bases between the two ends. This CDR3 spans 14 amino acids. CDR1 MNHEY and CDR2 SVGAGI come from the germline V gene. Those enrolled, adults aged roughly 18 to 89 years, came from about 24 US areas. Cohort assignment relied on participant-reported clinical history. Exposed study participants had met a COVID-19 case within 2 weeks before entry. Clones were sequenced by immunoSEQ multiplex PCR, and TCRdb holds only the in-frame ones, with some missing. Of a few hundred thousand clones listed, roughly 91% are singletons. Specimen: PBMCs or T cells enriched from blood (not recorded which). The clonotype was recovered from a woman aged 45 to 65 who had been exposed to COVID-19. This chain connects TRBV6-5 to TRBJ1-5, with D unresolved. In DNA, the CDR3 is TGTGCCACTAGACGAAGGGAGAGCAATCAGCCCCAGCATTTT. Translating gives CATRRRESNQPQHF.